The present entry profiles one TCR beta chain with its context. This entry comes from a study of memory CD4+ T cells and cytomegalovirus serostatus. Original processing methods: Out-of-frame sequences were removed, leaving around 2.2 million distinct TCRbeta sequences. Profiling relied on immunoSEQ multiplex PCR, and the TCRdb table lists in-frame clones only, not all of them. V, J and clone size are those of that table, while D and trimming were read from the DNA. The sample carries 45,000 or so clones, approximately 81% recorded once. Trimming pared 0 bases from V and 14 bases from J, leaving 14 bases between. The CDR3 has 13 amino acids. From germline, CDR1 is SGHNT and CDR2 YENEEA. The sort gate was single viable CD3+CD4+CD8-CD45RO+ cells for memory CD4+ T cells.

The V and J genes are TRBV11-3 and TRBJ2-1; the D call may be TRBD1 or TRBD2 (5 bases each). The sequenced sample was memory CD4+ T cells from blood. This TCR was sampled from an adult in good health and CMV-seronegative. CDR3 coding DNA: TGTGCCAGCAGCTTAGACCGGGACCGTACGGAGTTCTTC. Its protein is CASSLDRDRTEFF.